These 31 T cell receptor beta chains share one sample of origin, sequenced in a study of cytomegalovirus exposure and HLA in healthy donors (dated by TCRdb to about 2017). Libraries came from the immunoSEQ multiplex PCR assay. A mixture of 60 forward primers for TCR Vbeta segments and 13 reverse primers for TCR Jbeta segments was used in the multiplex PCR. TCRdb took this table from immuneACCESS and kept in-frame rearrangements with V and J called. Such tables lack part of the clones; where checked against another copy, unresolved V genes explain under half of the gap, and the rest is unexplained. This sample gives some 97,000 clones in total; more than 75% of them show up just once. The ten top clones hold approximately 3.6% of the sample. The sequenced sample consisted of PBMCs. These receptors originate from a woman in her forties or fifties in good health and CMV-seropositive.

This clone was seen a few times. V usage is TRBV2 and J usage is TRBJ1-2, with 9 positions matching TRBD1. The germline V gene encodes CDR1 SNHLY and CDR2 FYNNEI. This CDR3 is 18 amino acids long. With 2 bases clipped from V and 3 bases from J, the junction kept 13 bases outside the gene matches. The CDR3 sequence is CASSERGQGASRDYGYTF. The DNA of the CDR3 is TGTGCCAGCAGTGAAAGGGGACAGGGCGCGTCTCGGGACTATGGCTACACCTTC.

This chain uses TRBV5-6 with TRBJ2-5, with D perhaps TRBD2 (5 bases). Trimming cost V 4 bases and J 9 bases, with 19 bases left between them. The CDR3 has 14 residues. Germline CDR1 SGHDT, CDR2 YYEEEE. CDR3 sequence: CASSNPRALGAQYF. The CDR3 DNA reads as TGTGCCAGCAGCAACCCTCGGGCTCTCGGGGCCCAGTACTTC.

The V and J genes are TRBV2 and TRBJ2-7, with 10 bases matching TRBD1. Germline values: CDR1 SNHLY, CDR2 FYNNEI. V trimming: 7 bases; J trimming: 2 bases; junction bases outside the gene matches: 5. This CDR3 has 14 residues. In DNA form, the CDR3 reads TGTGCCAGCACCCTGACAGGGGGCGCCTACGAGCAGTACTTC. Its translation: CASTLTGGAYEQYF.

This clone came up a few times. The chain has TRBV13 and TRBJ2-7; 8 nucleotides agree with TRBD1. Trimming took 2 bases from V and 2 from J; bases not matched to a gene: 5. CDR3 length: 15 amino acids. Germline V gene lookup returns CDR1 PRHDT and CDR2 FYEKMQ (reference sequence). The CDR3 DNA sequence: TGTGCCAGCAGCTTAAGGGACAGGACCCCCTACGAGCAGTACTTC. Amino acids: CASSLRDRTPYEQYF.

In regard to this clone: The missing conserved phenylalanine or tryptophan at the end of this CDR3 makes a read error likely. The chain uses TRBV6-1 and TRBJ1-2; D is undetermined. This CDR3 contains 13 residues. Germline CDR1 is MNHNS and CDR2 is SASEGT. Trimming cost V 5 bases and J 4 bases, with 11 bases left between them. The DNA for the CDR3 is TGTGCCAGCAGTACCCCAGCGGTCTATGGCTACACCCTC. Translation: CASSTPAVYGYTL.

V and J are TRBV5-1 and TRBJ1-1; D possibly corresponds to TRBD1 (5 bases). In germline, CDR1 is SGHRS, CDR2 YFSETQ. Trimming stripped 6 bases from V and 1 base from J, with 7 bases between. The CDR3 has 12 amino acids. CDR3 DNA: TGCGCCAGCAACCAGGGGAACACTGAAGCTTTCTTT. The encoded protein is CASNQGNTEAFF.

The V and J genes are TRBV29-1 and TRBJ1-4; possibly TRBD1 for D (5 bases). Looked up from germline, CDR1 is SQVTM and CDR2 is ANQGSEA. V was cut by 7 bases and J by 2 bases, with 17 bases left in between. The CDR3 is 15 amino acids. The CDR3 DNA sequence: TGCAGCGCCCGACGCGCGCAGGGTACTAATGAAAAACTGTTTTTT. Translation gives CSARRAQGTNEKLFF.

J is TRBJ1-2 and V is TRBV7-9, with unresolved D. Germline V lookup: CDR1 SEHNR, CDR2 FQNEAQ (reference sequence). V was clipped by 5 bases and J by 2 bases, with 12 bases between them. The CDR3 extends over 14 amino acids. The CDR3 loop is CASSPLGSNYGYTF. Written as DNA, the CDR3 is TGTGCCAGCAGCCCCCTAGGATCGAACTATGGCTACACCTTC.

The chain links TRBV6-5 to TRBJ1-6; D unresolved. V was trimmed by 8 bases and J by 0 bases, leaving 11 bases between them. This CDR3 has 15 amino acids. From germline, CDR1 is MNHEY and CDR2 SVGAGI. This CDR3 reads CASRGESSYNSPLHF. CDR3 in DNA: TGTGCCAGCCGCGGGGAAAGCTCCTATAATTCACCCCTCCACTTT.

V usage is TRBV18 and J usage is TRBJ2-3; D gene uncertain. The ends were cut back, 3 bases at V and 4 bases at J, with 5 bases in the middle. CDR3 length: 12 amino acids. Germline V gives CDR1 KGHSH, CDR2 LQKENI. CDR3 in amino acids: CASSPGSDTQYF. DNA of the CDR3: TGTGCCAGCTCACCCGGGTCAGATACGCAGTATTTT. Combining the CDR3 with reference TRBV18 and TRBJ2-3 gives the whole variable domain NAGVMQNPRHLVRRRGQEARLRCSPMKGHSHVYWYRQLPEEGLKFMVYLQKENIIDESGMPKERFSAEFPKEGPSILRIQQVVRGDSAAYFCASSPGSDTQYFGPGTRLTVL.

J is TRBJ2-1 and V is TRBV10-1, with TRBD1 matching 9 bases. This CDR3 comprises 14 residues. Germline V CDR1 and CDR2: WNHNN, SYGVQD (reference sequence). V lost 3 bases, J lost 7 bases, and 4 bases stayed unmatched. This CDR3 reads CASSEGTGWNEQFF. The DNA for the CDR3 is TGCGCCAGCAGTGAAGGGACAGGGTGGAATGAGCAGTTCTTC.

This chain connects TRBV2 to TRBJ2-1; TRBD2 agrees at 8 bases. Germline trimming cut 7 bases from V and 6 bases from J; bases unmatched to any gene: 8. The CDR3 has 14 amino acids. Germline V gene lookup returns CDR1 SNHLY and CDR2 FYNNEI. The chain's CDR3 is CASKASGGTNEQFF. The CDR3 region has the DNA TGTGCCAGCAAGGCGAGCGGGGGAACCAATGAGCAGTTCTTC.

This clone was observed a handful of times. V usage is TRBV29-1 and J usage is TRBJ2-2; unclear D gene. V lost 4 bases, J lost 0 bases, and 9 bases lay in between. The CDR3 extends over 14 amino acids. The germline CDR1 and CDR2 sequences are SQVTM and ANQGSEA. The CDR3 DNA follows: TGCAGCGTTGCGAGTCAGGCGAACACCGGGGAGCTGTTTTTT. Encoded protein: CSVASQANTGELFF.

The V call is TRBV5-1, the J call TRBJ2-1; 8 nucleotides align to TRBD2. The ends lost 7 bases at V and 7 bases at J; junction bases unmatched: 7. Germline V lookup: CDR1 SGHRS, CDR2 YFSETQ. The CDR3 sequence is 13 residues long. The CDR3, as DNA: TGCGCCAGCGGATCAGCGGGAGATAATGAGCAGTTCTTC. This sequence encodes CASGSAGDNEQFF.

The chain uses TRBV7-2 and TRBJ2-1, with 10 positions matching TRBD2. The CDR3 is 18 amino acids. CDR1 and CDR2 from the germline V gene are SGHTA and FQGNSA. Trimming cost V 1 base and J 1 base; bases outside gene matches: 7. CDR3: CASSLGGLAGESYNEQFF. The CDR3 coding sequence is TGTGCCAGCAGCTTAGGAGGGCTAGCGGGGGAGTCCTACAATGAGCAGTTCTTC.

V and J are TRBV19 and TRBJ1-1; 9 nucleotides line up with TRBD1. CDR3 length: 15 amino acids. With V trimmed by 6 bases and J by 0 bases, 5 bases remained unmatched. Germline V gene sequence: CDR1 LNHDA, CDR2 SQIVND (reference sequence). The CDR3 spells CASSGGQGMNTEAFF. The DNA for the CDR3 is TGTGCCAGTAGCGGTGGACAGGGGATGAACACTGAAGCTTTCTTT.

Turning to this clone: The sample contains more than one DNA sequence encoding this CDR3. This sequence joins TRBV30 and TRBJ1-2; the match to TRBD1 covers 8 bases. With 5 bases clipped from V and 5 bases from J, the junction kept 13 bases outside the gene matches. The germline gives CDR1 GTSNPN, CDR2 SVGIG (reference sequence). The length of the CDR3 is 15 residues. The CDR3 sequence is CAWLIDRGFDYGYTF. In DNA form, the CDR3 reads TGTGCCTGGCTAATTGACAGGGGCTTTGATTATGGCTACACCTTC.

The chain is built from TRBV5-4 and TRBJ2-1, with 10 bases identical to TRBD2. Per germline, CDR1 SGHNT and CDR2 YYREEE (reference sequence). J gave up 4 bases and V 7 bases, and 8 bases lay outside the gene matches. CDR3 length: 15 residues. The CDR3 region has the DNA TGTGCCAGCTCGGATGGGACTAGCGTTTACAATGAGCAGTTCTTC. Protein sequence: CASSDGTSVYNEQFF.

Details on this clone: The junction shows a germline mismatch at one end, possibly a read error. This rearrangement joins TRBV7-7 to TRBJ1-5; no clear D. Looked up from germline, CDR1 is SSHAT and CDR2 is FNYEAQ (reference sequence). CDR3 length: 13 amino acids. In DNA, the CDR3 is TGTGCTAGCAGCTTAGTAGCTGGTCAGCCCCAGCATTTT. Protein sequence: CASSLVAGQPQHF.

This clone appeared a single time. The chain has TRBV5-1 and TRBJ2-3; TRBD1 is a possible D gene (5 bases). This CDR3 comprises 16 residues. Trimming took off 0 bases at V and 0 bases at J, with 11 bases between the two ends. Germline V lookup: CDR1 SGHRS, CDR2 YFSETQ. CDR3: CASSLEVQASTDTQYF. CDR3 coding DNA: TGCGCCAGCAGCTTGGAGGTACAGGCTAGCACAGATACGCAGTATTTT. The whole variable domain, filled in from reference TRBV5-1 and TRBJ2-3, reads KAGVTQTPRYLIKTRGQQVTLSCSPISGHRSVSWYQQTPGQGLQFLFEYFSETQRNKGNFPGRFSGRQFSNSRSEMNVSTLELGDSALYLCASSLEVQASTDTQYFGPGTRLTVL.

This chain uses TRBV4-1 with TRBJ2-6; 8 positions agree with TRBD1. This CDR3 is built from 18 residues. The junction had 7 bases not matched to a gene; V was cut back by 3 bases and J by 0 bases. CDR1 and CDR2 (germline): MGHRA, YSYEKL. CDR3 DNA: TGCGCCAGCAGCCACGGGACAGGACCGTACTCTGGGGCCAACGTCCTGACTTTC. As protein: CASSHGTGPYSGANVLTF.

This chain connects TRBV2 to TRBJ1-5; D is unclear. V was cut by 1 base and J by 6 bases, with 10 bases left in between. The CDR3 has 14 amino acids. CDR1 SNHLY and CDR2 FYNNEI come from the germline V gene. CDR3 bases: TGTGCCAGCAGTGAAGGTATAGCTGGTCAGCCCCAGCATTTT. Translating gives CASSEGIAGQPQHF.

The genes are TRBV6-1 and TRBJ2-2; 8 bases agree with TRBD1. CDR1 MNHNS and CDR2 SASEGT come from the germline V gene. J lost 0 bases, V lost 2 bases, and 8 bases had no gene match. The CDR3 covers 18 residues. The CDR3 DNA reads TGTGCCAGCAGTGAACCCCCTGGACAGGGATCGAACACCGGGGAGCTGTTTTTT. It codes for CASSEPPGQGSNTGELFF.

The genes are TRBV7-6 and TRBJ2-5; 8 nucleotides line up with TRBD1. The J segment lost 4 bases and the V segment lost 5 bases, leaving 6 bases of the junction unmatched. This CDR3 comprises 14 residues. Germline loops: CDR1 SGHVS, CDR2 FNYEAQ. CDR3 protein: CASSPFDRGETQYF. CDR3 sequence (DNA): TGTGCCAGCAGCCCATTCGACAGGGGAGAGACCCAGTACTTC. The variable domain in full, with the rest retrieved from reference TRBV7-6 and TRBJ2-5, is GAGVSQSPRYKVTKRGQDVALRCDPISGHVSLYWYRQALGQGPEFLTYFNYEAQQDKSGLPNDRFSAERPEGSISTLTIQRTEQRDSAMYRCASSPFDRGETQYFGPGTRLLVL.

The rearrangement uses TRBV6-5 and TRBJ2-1, with 10 bases identical to TRBD2. V lost 2 bases, J lost 10 bases, and 8 bases stayed unmatched. Germline V gene sequence: CDR1 MNHEY, CDR2 SVGAGI. The CDR3 sequence is 15 residues long. In DNA, the CDR3 is TGTGCCAGCAGTTACGTGGCTAGCGGGAGTGGGGAGCAGTTCTTC. This encodes CASSYVASGSGEQFF.

Notes on this clone: At one end the junction does not follow the germline gene, possibly because of a read error. The rearrangement uses TRBV5-1 and TRBJ2-6; the D gene is possibly TRBD2 (7 bases). CDR1 SGHRS and CDR2 YFSETQ come from the germline V gene. This CDR3 is built from 14 residues. This chain's CDR3 is CASEGGSGANGLTF. Written as DNA, the CDR3 is TGCGCCAGCGAGGGGGGGTCTGGGGCCAACGGCCTGACTTTC.

This sequence joins TRBV27 and TRBJ1-1; D unresolved. This CDR3 spans 13 amino acids. CDR1 and CDR2 (germline): MNHEY, SMNVEV (reference sequence). Trimming pared 6 bases from V and 1 base from J, leaving 9 bases between. The CDR3 bases are TGTGCCAGCAGCCTAGTAAAGAACACTGAAGCTTTCTTT. Amino acid sequence: CASSLVKNTEAFF.

The CDR3 DNA is TGCGCCAGCAGCCAAGCTTCGACAGGGGTGGGTGGCTACACCTTC. Translating it yields CASSQASTGVGGYTF. The V and J genes are TRBV4-1 and TRBJ1-2; TRBD1 matches 8 bases. Germline CDR1 reads MGHRA; CDR2 reads YSYEKL. The CDR3 has 15 residues. V dropped 1 base and J dropped 7; count of bases not matched to a gene: 8.

This clone was counted between two and nine times. V usage is TRBV5-1 and J usage is TRBJ1-3; TRBD1 matches 7 bases. The CDR3 is made up of 17 amino acids. From germline, CDR1 is SGHRS and CDR2 YFSETQ. Trimming at V came to 0 bases and at J to 0 bases, leaving 6 bases not matched to a gene. CDR3: CASSLVGTVSSGNTIYF. The DNA for the CDR3 is TGCGCCAGCAGCTTGGTGGGGACAGTCTCCTCTGGAAACACCATATATTTT.

J is TRBJ2-1 and V is TRBV7-9, with 7 bases identical to TRBD1. Germline CDR1 and CDR2: SEHNR and FQNEAQ (reference sequence). CDR3 length equals 14 residues. V gave up 1 base and J gave up 7 bases; unmatched junction bases: 4. The CDR3 sequence: CASSLGGQYNEQFF. The CDR3 nucleotides read TGTGCCAGCAGCTTAGGGGGACAGTATAATGAGCAGTTCTTC.

The chain joins TRBV6-1 to TRBJ1-2; 8 bases are a match to TRBD1. The V and J ends lost 10 bases and 5 bases, in that order; junction bases with no gene match: 12. CDR1 is MNHNS and CDR2 is SASEGT in the germline V gene. The CDR3 sequence is 14 residues long. This chain's CDR3 is CATSSRTGTYGYTF. CDR3 nucleotide sequence: TGTGCCACCAGCTCGAGGACAGGGACTTATGGCTACACCTTC.